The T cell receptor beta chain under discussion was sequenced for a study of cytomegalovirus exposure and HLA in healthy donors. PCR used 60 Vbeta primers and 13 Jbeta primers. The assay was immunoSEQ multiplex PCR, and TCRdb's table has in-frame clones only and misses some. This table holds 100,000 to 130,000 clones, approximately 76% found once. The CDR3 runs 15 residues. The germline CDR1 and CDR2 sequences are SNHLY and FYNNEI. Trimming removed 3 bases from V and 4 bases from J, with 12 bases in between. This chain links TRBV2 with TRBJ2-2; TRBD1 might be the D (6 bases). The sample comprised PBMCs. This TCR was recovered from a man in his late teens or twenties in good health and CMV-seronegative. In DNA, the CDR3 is TGTGCCAGCAGTGACAGGGGCCGGAGCACCGGGGAGCTGTTTTTT. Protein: CASSDRGRSTGELFF.